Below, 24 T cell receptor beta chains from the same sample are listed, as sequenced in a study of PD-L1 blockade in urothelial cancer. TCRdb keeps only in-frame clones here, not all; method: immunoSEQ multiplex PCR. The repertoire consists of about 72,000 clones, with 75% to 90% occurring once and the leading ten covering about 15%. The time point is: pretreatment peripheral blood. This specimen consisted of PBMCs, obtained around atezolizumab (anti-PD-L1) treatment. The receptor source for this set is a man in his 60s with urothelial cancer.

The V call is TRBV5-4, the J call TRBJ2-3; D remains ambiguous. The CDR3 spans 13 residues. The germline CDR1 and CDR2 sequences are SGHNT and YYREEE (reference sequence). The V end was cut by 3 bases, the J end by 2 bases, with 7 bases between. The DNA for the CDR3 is TGTGCCAGCAGCTCCGTCCCCACAGATACGCAGTATTTT. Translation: CASSSVPTDTQYF.

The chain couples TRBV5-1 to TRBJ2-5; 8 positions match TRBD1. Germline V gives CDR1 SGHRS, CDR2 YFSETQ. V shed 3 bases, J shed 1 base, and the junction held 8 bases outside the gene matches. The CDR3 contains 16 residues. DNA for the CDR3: TGCGCCAGCAGCTCTACAGGGGGGTTAGGCCAAGAGACCCAGTACTTC. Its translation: CASSSTGGLGQETQYF.

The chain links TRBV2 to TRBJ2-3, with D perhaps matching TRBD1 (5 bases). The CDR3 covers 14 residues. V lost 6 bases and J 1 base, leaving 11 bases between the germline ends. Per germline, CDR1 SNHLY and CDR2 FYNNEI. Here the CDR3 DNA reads TGTGCCAGCAGCGTCGGCAGGGGCACAGATACGCAGTATTTT. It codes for CASSVGRGTDTQYF.

This CDR3 reads CASSLGTQKETQYF. CDR3 DNA sequence: TGTGCCAGCAGCTTAGGGACACAAAAAGAGACCCAGTACTTC. This chain joins TRBV11-2 and TRBJ2-5; D is perhaps TRBD1 (5 bases). This CDR3 is 14 amino acids long. V was clipped by 1 base and J by 3 bases, with 9 bases between them. Germline values: CDR1 SGHAT, CDR2 FQNNGV.

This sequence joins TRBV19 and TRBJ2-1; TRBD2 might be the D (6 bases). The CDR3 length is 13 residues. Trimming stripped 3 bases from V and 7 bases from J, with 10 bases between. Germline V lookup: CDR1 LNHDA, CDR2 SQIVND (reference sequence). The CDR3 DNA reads TGTGCCAGTAGTATCCGACTAGAAAATGAGCAGTTCTTC. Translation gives CASSIRLENEQFF.

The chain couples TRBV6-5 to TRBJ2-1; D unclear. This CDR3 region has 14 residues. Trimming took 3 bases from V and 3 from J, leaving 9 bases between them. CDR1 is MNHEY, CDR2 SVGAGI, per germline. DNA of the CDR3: TGTGCCAGCAGTTATGGGCAGAACTACAATGAGCAGTTCTTC. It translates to CASSYGQNYNEQFF.

The CDR3 DNA is TGTGCCTGGAGTGTACAGGTCCCTGAAGCTTTCTTT. This sequence encodes CAWSVQVPEAFF. The rearrangement joins TRBV30 to TRBJ1-1; maybe TRBD1 (5 bases). V was trimmed by 0 bases and J by 6 bases, leaving 8 bases between them. The CDR3 is 12 residues long. Germline CDR1 reads GTSNPN; CDR2 reads SVGIG (reference sequence).

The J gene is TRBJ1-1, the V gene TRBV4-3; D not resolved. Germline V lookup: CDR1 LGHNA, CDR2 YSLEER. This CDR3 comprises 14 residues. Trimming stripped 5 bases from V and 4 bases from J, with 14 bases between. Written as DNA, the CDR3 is TGCGCCAGCAGCACTAGGGTGGGTGGCACTGAAGCTTTCTTT. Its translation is CASSTRVGGTEAFF.

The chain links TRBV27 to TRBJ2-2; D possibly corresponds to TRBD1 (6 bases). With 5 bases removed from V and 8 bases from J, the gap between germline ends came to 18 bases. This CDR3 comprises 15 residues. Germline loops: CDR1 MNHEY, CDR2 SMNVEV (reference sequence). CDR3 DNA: TGTGCCAGCAGTAACCCGGGACAACGTATAGGGGAGCTGTTTTTT. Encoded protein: CASSNPGQRIGELFF.

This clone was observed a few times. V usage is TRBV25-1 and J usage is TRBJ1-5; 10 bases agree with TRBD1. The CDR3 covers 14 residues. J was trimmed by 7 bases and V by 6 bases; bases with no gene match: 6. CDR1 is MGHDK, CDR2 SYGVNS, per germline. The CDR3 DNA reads TGTGCCAGCAGGGGGACAGGGGAAAAGCAGCCCCAGCATTTT. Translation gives CASRGTGEKQPQHF.

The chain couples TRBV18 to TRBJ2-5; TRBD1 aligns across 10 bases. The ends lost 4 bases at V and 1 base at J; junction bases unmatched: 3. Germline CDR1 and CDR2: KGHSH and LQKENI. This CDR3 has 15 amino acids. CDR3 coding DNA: TGTGCCAGCTCACGCGGGACAGGGGCCCAAGAGACCCAGTACTTC. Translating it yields CASSRGTGAQETQYF.

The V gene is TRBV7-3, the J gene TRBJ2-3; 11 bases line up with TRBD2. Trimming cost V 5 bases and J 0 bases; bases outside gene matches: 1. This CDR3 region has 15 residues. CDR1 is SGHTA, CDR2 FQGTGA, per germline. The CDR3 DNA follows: TGTGCCAGCAGCACTAGCGGGGGTAGCACAGATACGCAGTATTTT. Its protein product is CASSTSGGSTDTQYF.

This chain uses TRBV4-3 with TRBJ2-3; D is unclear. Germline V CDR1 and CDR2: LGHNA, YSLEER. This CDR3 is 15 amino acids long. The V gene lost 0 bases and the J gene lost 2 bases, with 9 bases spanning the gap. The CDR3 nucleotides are TGCGCCAGCAGCCAAGAAAGAGCGACCACAGATACGCAGTATTTT. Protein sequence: CASSQERATTDTQYF.

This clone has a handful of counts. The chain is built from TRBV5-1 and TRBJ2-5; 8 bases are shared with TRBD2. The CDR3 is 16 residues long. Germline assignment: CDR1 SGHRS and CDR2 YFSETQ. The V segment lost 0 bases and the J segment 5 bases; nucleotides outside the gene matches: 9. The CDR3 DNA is TGCGCCAGCAGCTTGGTAACAGCGGGGGAGGGGGAGACCCAGTACTTC. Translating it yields CASSLVTAGEGETQYF.

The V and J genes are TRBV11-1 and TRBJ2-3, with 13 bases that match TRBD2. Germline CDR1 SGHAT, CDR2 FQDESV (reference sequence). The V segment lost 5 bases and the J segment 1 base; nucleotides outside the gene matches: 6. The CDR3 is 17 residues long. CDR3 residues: CASSANGLAGGTDTQYF. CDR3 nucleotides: TGTGCCAGCAGCGCAAACGGACTAGCGGGGGGCACAGATACGCAGTATTTT.

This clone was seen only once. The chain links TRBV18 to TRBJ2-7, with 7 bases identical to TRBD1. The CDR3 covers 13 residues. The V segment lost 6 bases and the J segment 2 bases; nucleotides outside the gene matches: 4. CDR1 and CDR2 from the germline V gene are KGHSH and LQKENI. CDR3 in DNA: TGTGCCAGCTCGAGGACAGGAGCCTACGAGCAGTACTTC. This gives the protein CASSRTGAYEQYF.

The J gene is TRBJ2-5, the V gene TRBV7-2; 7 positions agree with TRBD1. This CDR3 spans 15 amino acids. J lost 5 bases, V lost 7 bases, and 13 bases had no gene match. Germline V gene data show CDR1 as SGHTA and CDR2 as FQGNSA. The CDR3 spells CASTPPQGGRETQYF. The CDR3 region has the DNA TGTGCCAGCACCCCTCCCCAAGGGGGCCGGGAGACCCAGTACTTC. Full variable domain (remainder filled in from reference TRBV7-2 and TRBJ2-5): GAGVSQSPSNKVTEKGKDVELRCDPISGHTALYWYRQSLGQGLEFLIYFQGNSAPDKSGLPSDRFSAERTGGSVSTLTIQRTQQEDSAVYLCASTPPQGGRETQYFGPGTRLLVL.

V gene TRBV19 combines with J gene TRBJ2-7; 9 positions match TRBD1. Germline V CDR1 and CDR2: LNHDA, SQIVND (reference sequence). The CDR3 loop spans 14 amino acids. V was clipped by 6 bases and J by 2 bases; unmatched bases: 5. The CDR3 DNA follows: TGTGCCAGTAGCAGCGGACAGGGGACCTACGAGCAGTACTTC. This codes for CASSSGQGTYEQYF.

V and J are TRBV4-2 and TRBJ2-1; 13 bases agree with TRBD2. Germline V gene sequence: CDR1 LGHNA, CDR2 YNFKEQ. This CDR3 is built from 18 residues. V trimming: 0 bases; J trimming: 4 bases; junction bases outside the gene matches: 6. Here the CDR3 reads CASSQDRGLAGKYNEQFF. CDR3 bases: TGTGCCAGCAGCCAAGATAGGGGACTAGCGGGGAAGTACAATGAGCAGTTCTTC.

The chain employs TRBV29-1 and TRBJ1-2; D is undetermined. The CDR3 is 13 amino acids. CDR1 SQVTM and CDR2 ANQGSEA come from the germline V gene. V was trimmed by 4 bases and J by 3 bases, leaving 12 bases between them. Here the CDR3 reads CSVAGISDYGYTF. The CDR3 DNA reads TGCAGCGTTGCGGGGATCTCCGACTATGGCTACACCTTC.

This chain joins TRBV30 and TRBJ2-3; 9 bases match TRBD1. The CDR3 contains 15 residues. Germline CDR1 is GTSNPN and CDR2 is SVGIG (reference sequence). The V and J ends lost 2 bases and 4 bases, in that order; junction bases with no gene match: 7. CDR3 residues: CAWSISGQGADTQYF. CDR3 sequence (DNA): TGTGCCTGGAGTATATCGGGACAGGGCGCAGATACGCAGTATTTT.

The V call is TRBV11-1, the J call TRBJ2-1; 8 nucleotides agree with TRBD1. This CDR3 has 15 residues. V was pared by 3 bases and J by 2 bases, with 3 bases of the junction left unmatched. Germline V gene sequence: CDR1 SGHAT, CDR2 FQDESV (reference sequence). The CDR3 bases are TGTGCCAGCAGCTTCCGGACAGGGACCTACAATGAGCAGTTCTTC. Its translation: CASSFRTGTYNEQFF. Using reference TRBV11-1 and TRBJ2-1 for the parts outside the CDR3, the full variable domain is EAEVAQSPRYKITEKSQAVAFWCDPISGHATLYWYRQILGQGPELLVQFQDESVVDDSQLPKDRFSAERLKGVDSTLKIQPAELGDSAMYLCASSFRTGTYNEQFFGPGTRLTVL.

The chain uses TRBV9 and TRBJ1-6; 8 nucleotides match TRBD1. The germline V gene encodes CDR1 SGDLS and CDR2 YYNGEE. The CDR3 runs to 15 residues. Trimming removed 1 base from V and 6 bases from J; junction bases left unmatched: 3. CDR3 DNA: TGTGCCAGCAGCGTAACAGGGGGAAGTAATTCACCCCTCCACTTT. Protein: CASSVTGGSNSPLHF.

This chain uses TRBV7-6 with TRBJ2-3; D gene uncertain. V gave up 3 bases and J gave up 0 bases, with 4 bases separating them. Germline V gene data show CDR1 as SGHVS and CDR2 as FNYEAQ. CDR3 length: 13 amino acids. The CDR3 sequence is CASSFPSTDTQYF. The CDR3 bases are TGTGCCAGCAGCTTCCCTAGCACAGATACGCAGTATTTT.